This T cell receptor beta chain was retrieved from a study of type 1 regulatory T cells. Study overall: An in vitro protocol generated T-allo10, a Tr1-enriched, alloantigen-specific CD4 T cell product.

Details on this clonotype: Its antigen is unknown.

CDR1 SGHTA and CDR2 FQGTGA come from the germline V gene. This CDR3 comprises 14 residues. V shed 1 base and J 4 bases; nucleotides not matched to a gene: 0. TCRdb passed the reads through MiXCR, listing each CDR3 protein once. The table lists some 21,000 distinct CDR3 sequences, roughly half of them singletons, with around 5% in the top ten. The V gene is TRBV7-3, the J gene TRBJ2-1; TRBD2 aligns across 8 bases. The sequenced material came from cultured T cells, either the whole culture or a sorted T cell fraction (not recorded which). The receptor was derived from a human donor in good health. As DNA, the CDR3 is TGTGCCAGCAGCTTAAGCGGGGGGTACAATGAGCAGTTCTTC. Its protein product is CASSLSGGYNEQFF.